Listed below are T cell receptor beta chains from one sample, sequenced in a study of shared clonotypes between healthy human individuals. The protocol was immunoSEQ multiplex PCR, while the TCRdb copy is restricted to in-frame clones and leaves out a portion. This sample has under 2,500,000 clones, with more than 90% found just once. Input material: naive CD4+ T cells sorted from blood. Source of these receptors: a man between 18 and 29 years old in good health. CDR3s include the opening cysteine and the closing phenylalanine or tryptophan. A D gene is named only where the DNA matches it firmly. The size entry is marked missing in some rows and otherwise reads once, few, many or a size class.

V	J	size	D	DNA	CDR3
TRBV20-1	TRBJ2-5	-	-	TGCAGTTCCATGGCGGAGACCCAGTACTTC	CSSMAETQYF
TRBV10-3	TRBJ2-3	-	TRBD2	TGTGCCATCAGCGCCGGACTAGCGGGAGCGGCAGATACGCAGTATTTT	CAISAGLAGAADTQYF
TRBV7-9	TRBJ2-1	-	-	TGTGCCAGCAGCTTCACGGGGGAGGTGAACAATGAGCAGTTCTTC	CASSFTGEVNNEQFF
TRBV11-2	TRBJ1-1	once	-	TGTGCCAGCAGCCCGTCGTATTCAGCTTTCTTT	CASSPSYSAFF
TRBV11-2	TRBJ1-4	once	TRBD1	TGTGCCAGCAGCCCGGGGGACAGGGCGAATGAAAAACTGTTTTTT	CASSPGDRANEKLFF
TRBV11-2	TRBJ2-2	-	TRBD1	TGTGCCAGCAGCTTAGAGGGACAGAAGAACACCGGGGAGCTGTTTTTT	CASSLEGQKNTGELFF
TRBV6-1	TRBJ1-1	-	-	TGTGCCACCAAAATGGTGGCGAACACTGAAGCTTTCTTT	CATKMVANTEAFF
TRBV5-1	TRBJ1-4	-	-	TGCGCCCTTCCGGGCGGAGCGGAGGTGGGTGAAAAACTGTTTTTT	CALPGGAEVGEKLFF
TRBV30	TRBJ1-5	-	-	TGTGCCTGGAGTGGTGGTGGGGCCAGGCAGCCCCAGCATTTT	CAWSGGGARQPQHF
TRBV5-1	TRBJ2-5	-	-	TGCGCCAGCAGCTTGAATAGCGGACTAACAAGAGAGGCCCAGTACTTC	CASSLNSGLTREAQYF
TRBV27	TRBJ2-7	-	-	TGTGCCAGCAGTTTATTGAGGACGGCGACCTACGAGCAGTACTTC	CASSLLRTATYEQYF
TRBV18	TRBJ1-4	-	TRBD1	TGTGCCAGCTCAGCAGGGGGGTTGGCTGAAAAACTGTTTTTT	CASSAGGLAEKLFF
TRBV9	TRBJ2-1	-	TRBD2	TGTGCCAGCAGCTCTCGACTAGCGGCCTACAATGAGCAGTTCTTC	CASSSRLAAYNEQFF
TRBV11-2	TRBJ1-1	-	-	TGTGCCAGCAGCTTCGGCAGGGTTTTGGGAATGAACACTGAAGCTTTCTTT	CASSFGRVLGMNTEAFF
TRBV30	TRBJ1-3	-	-	TGTGCCTGGACCAGCCTGCCAGGGGCTAGTGGAAACACCATATATTTT	CAWTSLPGASGNTIYF
TRBV2	TRBJ2-2	-	TRBD1	TGTGCCAGCAGGCCACAGGGGGCCGACGGGGAGCTGTTTTTT	CASRPQGADGELFF
TRBV6-5	TRBJ1-4	once	-	TGTGCCAGCAGTTTCACTTCAGGGGAGGATGAAAAACTGTTTTTT	CASSFTSGEDEKLFF
TRBV11-2	TRBJ1-6	-	TRBD1	TGTGCCAGCAGCCCGCTGCGGACAGGGAGCAATTCACCCCTCCACTTT	CASSPLRTGSNSPLHF
TRBV28	TRBJ1-4	-	-	TGTGCCAGCAGTCCGCCACCGGGAGAAAAACTGTTTTTT	CASSPPPGEKLFF
TRBV14	TRBJ2-7	once	-	TGTGCCAGCAGCTTCGGCGCTTACGCCACGTCCTACGAGCAGTACTTC	CASSFGAYATSYEQYF
TRBV6-1	TRBJ2-1	-	-	TGTGCCAGCAGTGAAGCAGGACGGGCTGAGCAGTTCTTC	CASSEAGRAEQFF
TRBV7-3	TRBJ1-1	-	-	TGTGCCAGCAGCTATTCCATGAACACTGAAGCTTTCTTT	CASSYSMNTEAFF
TRBV11-2	TRBJ2-5	-	TRBD2	TGTGCCAGCAGCTTCACTAGCGGGGGGGCCGAGGAGACCCAGTACTTC	CASSFTSGGAEETQYF
TRBV15	TRBJ1-4	-	-	TGTGCCACCAGCAGAGATAGGTCTAATGAAAAACTGTTTTTT	CATSRDRSNEKLFF
TRBV5-1	TRBJ2-7	-	-	TGCGCCAGCAGCTTGGTGTCGAGCTCCTACGAGCAGTACTTC	CASSLVSSSYEQYF
TRBV10-2	TRBJ2-7	-	TRBD1	TGCGCCAGCAGTGACTGGGACAGGGGCCACGAGCAGTACTTC	CASSDWDRGHEQYF
TRBV4-1	TRBJ2-1	-	-	TGCGCCAGCAGCCAGGTGGCGGGAGCAGGGGAGCATGAGCAGTTCTTC	CASSQVAGAGEHEQFF